This T cell receptor (beta chain) was identified in a study of T cells in Graves' hyperthyroidism and ophthalmopathy. There were TCR beta CDR3 regions amplified from RNA transcripts. HTBI primers drove first-round RT-PCR of the TCR CDR3. TCRdb re-called the multiplex PCR reads with MiXCR, one entry per CDR3 protein. The sample records some 760,000 distinct CDR3 sequences, 14% being singletons. This clonotype has a count of ten or more. Antigen specificity is unknown. Germline CDR1 DFQATT, CDR2 SNEGSKA (reference sequence). V was cut by 0 bases and J by 10 bases, with 18 bases left in between. The CDR3 consists of 14 residues. The study defined stable Graves' hyperthyroidism as no ophthalmopathy progression within 18 months. Investigators excluded patients with uncontrolled infection, other autoimmune disease, pregnancy or lactation. Study-wide points: The blood repertoire included most of the expanded thyroid clonotypes above 0.001.

The TCR originated in a young woman with Graves' hyperthyroidism. V gene TRBV20-1 combines with J gene TRBJ1-1; possible D gene TRBD1, 6 bases. Sequenced input: blood. CDR3 in DNA: TGCAGTGCTAGAGATGGGGTCACAGGGAGGGCAGCTTTCTTT. Amino acid sequence: CSARDGVTGRAAFF.